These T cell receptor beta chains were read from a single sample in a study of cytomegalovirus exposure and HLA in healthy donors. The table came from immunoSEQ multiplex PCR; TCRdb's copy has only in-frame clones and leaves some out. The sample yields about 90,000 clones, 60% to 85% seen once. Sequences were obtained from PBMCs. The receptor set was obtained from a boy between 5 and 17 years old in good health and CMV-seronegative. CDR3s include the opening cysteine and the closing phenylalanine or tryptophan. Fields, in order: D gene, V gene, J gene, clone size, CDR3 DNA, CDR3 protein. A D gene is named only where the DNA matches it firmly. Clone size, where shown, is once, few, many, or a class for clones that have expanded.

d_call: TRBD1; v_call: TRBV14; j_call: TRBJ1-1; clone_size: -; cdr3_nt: TGTGCCAGCAGCCAAGACAGACAGGGGAGGACTGAAGCTTTCTTT; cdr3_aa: CASSQDRQGRTEAFF
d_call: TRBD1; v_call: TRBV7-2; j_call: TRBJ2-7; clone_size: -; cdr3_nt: TGTGCCAGCAGCTTGGCCGGGACAGGGGACTACGAGCAGTACTTC; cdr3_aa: CASSLAGTGDYEQYF
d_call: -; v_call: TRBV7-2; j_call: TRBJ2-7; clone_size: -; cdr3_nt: TGTGCCAGCAGCTTAGAACTTCACTTCCCGTACGAGCAGTACTTC; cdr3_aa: CASSLELHFPYEQYF
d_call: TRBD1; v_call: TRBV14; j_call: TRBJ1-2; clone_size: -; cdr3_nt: TGTGCCAGCAGCCTCTCGACAGGGCTTCGCTATGGCTACACCTTC; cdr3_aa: CASSLSTGLRYGYTF
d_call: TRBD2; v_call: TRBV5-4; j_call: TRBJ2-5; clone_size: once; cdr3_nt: TGTGCCAGCAGCTTCCCGGGGGGGATCGGTGAGACCCAGTACTTC; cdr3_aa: CASSFPGGIGETQYF
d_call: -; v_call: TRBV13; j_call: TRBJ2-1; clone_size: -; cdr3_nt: TGTGCCAGCAGCTTAGAAGACGGGAATCAGTTCTTC; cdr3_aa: CASSLEDGNQFF
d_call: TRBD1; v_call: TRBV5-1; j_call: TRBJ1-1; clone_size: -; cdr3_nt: TGCGCCAGCAGCTCCTTACAGGGGGCGGCCAGTCTCTTT; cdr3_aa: CASSSLQGAASLF
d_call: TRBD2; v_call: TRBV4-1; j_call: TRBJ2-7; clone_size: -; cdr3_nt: TGCGCCAGCAGCCAAGATAAGGCTAGCGGGAGGGCCTACGAGCAGTACTTC; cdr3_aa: CASSQDKASGRAYEQYF
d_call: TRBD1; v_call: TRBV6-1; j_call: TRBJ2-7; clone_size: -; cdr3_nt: TGTGCCAGCAGGTTTCCCGGGACAGCCTCCTACGAGCAGTACTTC; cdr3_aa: CASRFPGTASYEQYF
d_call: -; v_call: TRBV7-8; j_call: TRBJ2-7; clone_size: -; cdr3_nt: TGTGCCAGCAACTCTCCTCCTGCCGAGGAGCAGTACTTC; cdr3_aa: CASNSPPAEEQYF
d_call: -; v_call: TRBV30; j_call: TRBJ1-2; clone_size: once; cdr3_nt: TGTGCCTGGAGTTCTCAGGGGCCCTCAGGCGGCTACACCTTC; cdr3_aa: CAWSSQGPSGGYTF
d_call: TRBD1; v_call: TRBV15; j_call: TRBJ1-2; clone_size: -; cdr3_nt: TGTGCCACCAGCATGGACAGGGAGTATGGCTACACCTTC; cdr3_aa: CATSMDREYGYTF
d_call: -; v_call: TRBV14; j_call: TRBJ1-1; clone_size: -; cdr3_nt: TGTGCCAGCAGCCAAAGATTAGGAGGGATCACTGAAGCTTTCTTT; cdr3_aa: CASSQRLGGITEAFF
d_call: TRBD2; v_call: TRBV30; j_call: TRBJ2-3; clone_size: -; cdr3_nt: TGTGCCTGGACTAGCGGTAGCACAGATACGCGGTATTTT; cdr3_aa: CAWTSGSTDTRYF
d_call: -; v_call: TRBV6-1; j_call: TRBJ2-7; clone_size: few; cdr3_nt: TGTGCCAGCAGTAGAAGCCTACAGGTGGAGCAGTACTTC; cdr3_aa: CASSRSLQVEQYF
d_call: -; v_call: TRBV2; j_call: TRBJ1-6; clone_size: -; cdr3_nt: TGTGCCAGCAGAAAAGAGGGATACAATTCACCCCTCCACTTT; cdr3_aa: CASRKEGYNSPLHF
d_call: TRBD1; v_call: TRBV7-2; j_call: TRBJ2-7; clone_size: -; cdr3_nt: TGTGCCAGCAGCTCGCGACAGGACAGGGGCTACGAGCAGTACTTC; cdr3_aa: CASSSRQDRGYEQYF
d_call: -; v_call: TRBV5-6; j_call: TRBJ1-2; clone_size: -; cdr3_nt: TGTGCCAGCCGCCAGCGAACAGGGTATGGCTACACCTTC; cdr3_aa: CASRQRTGYGYTF
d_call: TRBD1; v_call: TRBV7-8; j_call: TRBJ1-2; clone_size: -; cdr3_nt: TGTGCCAGCAGCCTCCTGGAGACAGGGCGGGCCTCGGGCGGCTACACCTTC; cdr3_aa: CASSLLETGRASGGYTF
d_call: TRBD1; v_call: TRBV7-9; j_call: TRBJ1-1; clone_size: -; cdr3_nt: TGTGCCAGCAGCCCTTTCCGGGACAGTAACACTGAAGCTTTCTTT; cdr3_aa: CASSPFRDSNTEAFF
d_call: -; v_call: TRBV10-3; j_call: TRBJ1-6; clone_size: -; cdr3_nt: TGTGCCATCAGTACAGGGTTTGGTTCACCCCTCCACTTT; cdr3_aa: CAISTGFGSPLHF
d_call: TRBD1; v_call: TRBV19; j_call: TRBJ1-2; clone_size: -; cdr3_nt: TGTGCCAGCCGGACAGGGGCTGGCTACACCTTC; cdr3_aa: CASRTGAGYTF
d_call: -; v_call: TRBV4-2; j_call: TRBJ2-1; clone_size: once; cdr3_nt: TGTGCCAGCAGCCAAGATTCCAGGGTACAGTTCTTC; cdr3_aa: CASSQDSRVQFF
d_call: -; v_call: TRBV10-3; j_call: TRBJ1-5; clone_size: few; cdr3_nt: TGTGCCAGTGCTTTGCGGGGGGATGGACAGCCCCAGCATTTT; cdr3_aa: CASALRGDGQPQHF
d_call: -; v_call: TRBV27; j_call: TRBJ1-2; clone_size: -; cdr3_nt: TGTGCCAGCAGTCCGCGGGTCTTCCCGAATTCGGGCTACACCTTC; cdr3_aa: CASSPRVFPNSGYTF
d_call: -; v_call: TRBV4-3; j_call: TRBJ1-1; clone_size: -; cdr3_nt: TGCGCCAGCAGCCAAGATGGAGCTCTCGGAGTCGGGGGCACTGAAGCTTTCTTT; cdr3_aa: CASSQDGALGVGGTEAFF
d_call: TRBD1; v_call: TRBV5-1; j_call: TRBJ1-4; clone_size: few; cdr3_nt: TGCGCCAGCAGGTTTCAGGGGGCGGAAGAAAAACTGTTTTTT; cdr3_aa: CASRFQGAEEKLFF
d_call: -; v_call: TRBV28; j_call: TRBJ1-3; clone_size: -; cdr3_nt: TGTGCCAGCAGTTTTAACGCGGACTCTGGAAACACCATATATTTT; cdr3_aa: CASSFNADSGNTIYF
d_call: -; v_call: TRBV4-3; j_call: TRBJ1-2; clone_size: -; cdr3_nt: TGCGCCAGCAGCCAAGATCTGGCGGGTGGCTACACCTTC; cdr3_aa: CASSQDLAGGYTF
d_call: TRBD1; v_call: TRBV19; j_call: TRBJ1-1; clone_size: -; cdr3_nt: TGTGCCAGTAGTCCGGGGACAGGGGGACCTGAAGCTTTCTTT; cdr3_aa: CASSPGTGGPEAFF
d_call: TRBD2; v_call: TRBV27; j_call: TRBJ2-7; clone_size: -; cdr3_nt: TGTGCCAGCAGTGACGGGACTAGCGGACCCTACGAGCAGTACTTC; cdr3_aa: CASSDGTSGPYEQYF
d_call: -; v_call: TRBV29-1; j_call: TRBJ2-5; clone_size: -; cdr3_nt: TGCAGCGGTGTGAACTCAGAGACCCAGTACTTC; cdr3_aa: CSGVNSETQYF
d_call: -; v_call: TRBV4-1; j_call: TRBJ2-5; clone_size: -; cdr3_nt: TGCGCCAGCAGCCAACTTGAGACCCAGTACTTC; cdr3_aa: CASSQLETQYF
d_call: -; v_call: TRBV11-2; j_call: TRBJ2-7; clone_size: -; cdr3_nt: TGTGCCAGCAGCCTTGGTAGCTCCTACGAGCAGTACTTC; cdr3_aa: CASSLGSSYEQYF
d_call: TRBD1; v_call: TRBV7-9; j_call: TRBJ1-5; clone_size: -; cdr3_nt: TGTGCCAGCAGTCCCGGACAGGGAGAAAATCAGCCCCAGCATTTT; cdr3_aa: CASSPGQGENQPQHF
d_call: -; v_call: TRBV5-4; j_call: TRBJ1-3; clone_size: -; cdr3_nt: TGTGCCAGCAGCTCCGGACTGACACCTAGAAGAAACACCATATATTTT; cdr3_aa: CASSSGLTPRRNTIYF
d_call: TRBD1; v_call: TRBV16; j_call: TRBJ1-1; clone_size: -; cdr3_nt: TGTGCCAGCAGCCCGGTATCCCCGGGACAGGGTGGAACTGAAGCTTTCTTT; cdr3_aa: CASSPVSPGQGGTEAFF
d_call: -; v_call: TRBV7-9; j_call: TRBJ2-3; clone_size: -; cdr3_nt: TGTGCCAGCAGCTTCCCCCTGGAGGGACTCTACACAGATACGCAGTATTTT; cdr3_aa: CASSFPLEGLYTDTQYF
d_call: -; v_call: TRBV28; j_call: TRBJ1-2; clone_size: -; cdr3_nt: TGTGCCAGCAGTCGGTATGGCTACACCTTC; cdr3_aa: CASSRYGYTF
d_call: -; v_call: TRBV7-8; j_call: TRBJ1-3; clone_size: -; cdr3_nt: TGTGCCAGCAGCACCCCCAGGATTAGCTCTGGAAACACCATATATTTT; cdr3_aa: CASSTPRISSGNTIYF